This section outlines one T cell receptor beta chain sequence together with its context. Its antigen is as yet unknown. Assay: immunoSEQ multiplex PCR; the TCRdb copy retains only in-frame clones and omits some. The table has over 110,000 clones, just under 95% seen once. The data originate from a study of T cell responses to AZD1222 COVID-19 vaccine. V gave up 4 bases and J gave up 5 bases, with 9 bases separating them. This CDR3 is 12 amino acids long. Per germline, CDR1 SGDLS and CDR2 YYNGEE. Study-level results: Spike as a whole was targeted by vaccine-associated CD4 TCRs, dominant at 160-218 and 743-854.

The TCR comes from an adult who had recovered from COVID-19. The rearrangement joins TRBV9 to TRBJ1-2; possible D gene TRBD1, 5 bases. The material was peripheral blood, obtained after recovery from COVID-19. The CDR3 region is CASSSSGYGYTF. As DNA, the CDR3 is TGTGCCAGCAGCTCTTCAGGGTATGGCTACACCTTC.